Listed below are T cell receptor beta chains from one sample, sequenced in a study of T-cell reconstitution after alpha-beta-depleted transplantation in children. TCRdb processed the PCR reads anew with MiXCR; each CDR3 protein has one entry. Here the sample spans 150,000 to 200,000 distinct CDR3 sequences, about 6.8% being singletons. The sample consisted of PBMCs from the stem cell graft donor, taken from the stem cell graft. The receptors originated from a human donor who donated a stem cell graft to a child with Wiskott-Aldrich syndrome. CDR3s include the opening cysteine and the closing phenylalanine or tryptophan. Each record gives: J gene, V gene, clone size, CDR3 protein. Where a row states a size, it is once, few, many or the class of an expanded clone; other rows omit it.

J: TRBJ1-2; V: TRBV16; size: many; CDR3: CASVHNRGPYGYTF
J: TRBJ1-2; V: TRBV11-2; size: many; CDR3: CASSLARSSRGYTF
J: TRBJ2-7; V: TRBV10-3; size: many; CDR3: CAISERASSPTYEQYF
J: TRBJ2-7; V: TRBV7-6; size: once; CDR3: CASSLDPPSEQYF
J: TRBJ2-2; V: TRBV2; size: few; CDR3: CASSSTGGRRTGELFF
J: TRBJ1-4; V: TRBV18; size: -; CDR3: CASSPGTGFDEKLFF
J: TRBJ2-3; V: TRBV29-1; size: many; CDR3: CSVGQGYTDTQYF
J: TRBJ2-1; V: TRBV20-1; size: many; CDR3: CSASHTNEQFF
J: TRBJ2-3; V: TRBV5-1; size: many; CDR3: CASSLEGLGTDTQYF
J: TRBJ2-7; V: TRBV7-8; size: many; CDR3: CASSLSRDRPAYEQYF
J: TRBJ2-2; V: TRBV2; size: few; CDR3: CALRGGVNTGELFF
J: TRBJ1-6; V: TRBV5-1; size: many; CDR3: CASSKAVGVGESPLHF
J: TRBJ1-2; V: TRBV5-1; size: few; CDR3: CASSSNRDYGYTF
J: TRBJ1-2; V: TRBV6-6; size: many; CDR3: CASSSGQGTFLKF
J: TRBJ2-2; V: TRBV7-9; size: many; CDR3: CASSRMTSPTGELFF
J: TRBJ1-1; V: TRBV6-2/TRBV6-3; size: few; CDR3: CASIPVNTEAFF
J: TRBJ1-1; V: TRBV6-5; size: many; CDR3: CASRGRANLEVVDSAYLNTEAFF
J: TRBJ1-2; V: TRBV20-1; size: many; CDR3: CSAYDRSNYGYTF
J: TRBJ2-5; V: TRBV29-1; size: many; CDR3: CSAFPTQETQYF
J: TRBJ1-1; V: TRBV5-1; size: many; CDR3: CASSARGTVTEAFF
J: TRBJ1-2; V: TRBV20-1; size: many; CDR3: CSAGTGRNTF
J: TRBJ1-5; V: TRBV12-3/TRBV12-4; size: many; CDR3: CASREDSIPNQPQHF
J: TRBJ1-2; V: TRBV10-3; size: many; CDR3: CAITDNYGYTF
J: TRBJ2-7; V: TRBV20-1; size: few; CDR3: CCARELGQGVYHEQYF
J: TRBJ1-1; V: TRBV6-1; size: many; CDR3: CASSGNHGGTEAFF
J: TRBJ2-7; V: TRBV28; size: many; CDR3: CASSVPGQGSYEQYF
J: TRBJ1-1; V: TRBV7-9; size: many; CDR3: CASSYLSRRTPQMNTEAFF
J: TRBJ2-5; V: TRBV19; size: many; CDR3: CASKGQDQETQYF
J: TRBJ2-2; V: TRBV4-3; size: -; CDR3: CASSPPGLEGINTGELFF
J: TRBJ2-2; V: TRBV5-1; size: many; CDR3: CASNNGPNTGELFF
J: TRBJ2-3; V: TRBV7-2; size: many; CDR3: CASSLDRAHTDTQYF
J: TRBJ1-5; V: TRBV7-2; size: many; CDR3: CASSYHLDQPQHF
J: TRBJ2-2; V: TRBV6-1; size: many; CDR3: CASRSPQNTGELFF
J: TRBJ2-2; V: TRBV20-1; size: -; CDR3: CSARDNRRGLVGELFF
J: TRBJ2-5; V: TRBV7-8; size: many; CDR3: CASSKDRVETQYF
J: TRBJ1-1; V: TRBV7-9; size: -; CDR3: CASSREGFMVEAFF
J: TRBJ2-2; V: TRBV2; size: -; CDR3: CASRTGPGELFF
J: TRBJ2-7; V: TRBV25-1; size: few; CDR3: CASSESGRARYEQYF
J: TRBJ2-7; V: TRBV18; size: -; CDR3: CASSPGLADYEQYF
J: TRBJ2-7; V: TRBV15; size: many; CDR3: CATSRAGVRYEQYF
J: TRBJ2-5; V: TRBV5-1; size: many; CDR3: CASSGQGYETQYF
J: TRBJ2-6; V: TRBV5-4; size: many; CDR3: CASNRGGWSGANVLTF
J: TRBJ2-2; V: TRBV20-1; size: many; CDR3: CSARFTGLLELFF
J: TRBJ2-5; V: TRBV5-1; size: -; CDR3: CASSTRTGVEETQYF
J: TRBJ2-1; V: TRBV5-1; size: many; CDR3: CASSLETSGDEQFF
J: TRBJ1-5; V: TRBV19; size: many; CDR3: CASSFGNQPQHF
J: TRBJ2-1; V: TRBV15; size: -; CDR3: CATSRDSGSGGWGGEQFF
J: TRBJ1-1; V: TRBV29-1; size: many; CDR3: CSVLLGNTEAFF
J: TRBJ2-5; V: TRBV6-2/TRBV6-3; size: -; CDR3: CASSYSKIRGETQYF
J: TRBJ1-1; V: TRBV5-1; size: many; CDR3: CASTDSGGGNTEAFF
J: TRBJ1-2; V: TRBV18; size: many; CDR3: CASSPFSDRTDNYGYTF
J: TRBJ1-6; V: TRBV10-3; size: many; CDR3: CAISESVDRENSPLHF
J: TRBJ2-6; V: TRBV3-1; size: -; CDR3: CASTLISGANVLTF
J: TRBJ1-2; V: TRBV5-1; size: few; CDR3: CASSLLGLGGYTF
J: TRBJ1-1; V: TRBV29-1; size: many; CDR3: CSVPTLTGRGEAFF
J: TRBJ1-5; V: TRBV6-1; size: many; CDR3: CASSESEGGGQPQHF
J: TRBJ1-2; V: TRBV7-8; size: many; CDR3: CASSLAPGLTTIYGYTF
J: TRBJ1-4; V: TRBV15; size: many; CDR3: CATSRDFGLNVEKLFF
J: TRBJ2-1; V: TRBV20-1; size: many; CDR3: CSARDPGYNEQFF